This T cell receptor beta chain was captured in a study of CD8+ T cells in alopecia areata. Overall study results and limits: Sequencing of scalp samples also includes resident alphabeta T cells from normal skin. More clonal than normal scalp was lesional scalp, particularly alopecia totalis/universalis.

T lymphocytes (CD4+ and CD8+) were sorted from PBMCs. RNA extraction and reverse transcription yielded cDNA as sequencing template. Clones were read by immunoSEQ multiplex PCR, and TCRdb kept only the in-frame ones, dropping some. Among 100,000 to 150,000 clones listed, less than 80% were seen once. This clone was seen more than once but under ten times. The antigen is undetermined. CDR1 and CDR2 (germline): MNHEY, SMNVEV (reference sequence). The CDR3 totals 19 residues. The ends were cut back, 5 bases at V and 1 base at J, with 21 bases in the middle. The sample consisted of CD4+ T cells sorted from blood. The chain uses TRBV27 and TRBJ2-6, with D perhaps matching TRBD1 or TRBD2 (7 bases each). The sequence was obtained from a human donor in good health. The CDR3 protein is CASSPQGGGAYSGANVLTF. Written as DNA, the CDR3 is TGTGCCAGCAGTCCTCAGGGAGGGGGCGCTTATTCTGGGGCCAACGTCCTGACTTTC.